This T cell receptor (beta chain) came from a study of blood T cell repertoires in COVID-19. Study-level information: Acute and convalescent COVID-19 samples came from the United States, Italy and Spain. From T cells, B-cell-depleted T cells, or PBMCs came the material, which was cDNA or gDNA.

The CDR3 extends over 15 amino acids. V shed 4 bases and J shed 0 bases, with 14 bases lying between them. The germline CDR1 and CDR2 sequences are SQVTM and ANQGSEA. Source study methods: Reference gene primer amplification yielded estimated nucleated cell counts. TCRdb's copy holds only in-frame clones and misses some; the assay was immunoSEQ multiplex PCR. V and J calls and clone size come straight from that table; D and trimming were deduced from the DNA. The sample yields roughly 350,000 clones, approximately 89% seen once. Patients in Seattle were enrolled during active infection, then followed longitudinally.

The chain recombines TRBV29-1 with TRBJ2-3; tentatively, D is TRBD2 (5 bases). The specimen was peripheral blood. This clonotype was sampled from a young woman with COVID-19, enrolled during active disease. CDR3 bases: TGCAGCGTTGTAGCCCGGGAATACAGCACAGATACGCAGTATTTT. Protein sequence: CSVVAREYSTDTQYF.